The 20 T cell receptor beta chains listed next were all sequenced from one sample in a study of T cells expressing NK-cell markers. After re-calling the 5' RACE reads, TCRdb lists one entry per CDR3 protein, DNA absent. This table holds about 460,000 distinct CDR3 sequences. The specimen sequenced was blood T cells: a sorted CD56 or NKG2C T cell subset, CD4+ or CD8+ T cells, or bulk PBMC T cells (not recorded which). These receptors all come from a woman between 45 and 65 years old in good health.

The CDR3 protein is CASSGTGGEPHF. The chain couples TRBV6-1 to TRBJ1-5; TCRdb's D call of TRBD1 is untestable without DNA. CDR1 is MNHNS and CDR2 is SASEGT in the germline V gene. The CDR3 spans 12 residues.

This chain connects TRBV6-1 to TRBJ1-2; absent DNA, TCRdb's TRBD1 call cannot be checked. Germline-derived CDR1 and CDR2 are MNHNS and SASEGT. This CDR3 spans 12 amino acids. The CDR3 sequence: CASSPTGGVYTF.

V is TRBV29-1 and J is TRBJ2-1; TCRdb calls TRBD1, which cannot be checked without DNA. This CDR3 is built from 14 residues. Germline V CDR1 and CDR2: SQVTM, ANQGSEA. CDR3: CSGGSGVDVNEQFF.

This sequence joins TRBV12-5 and TRBJ2-7; TCRdb returns TRBD2, unconfirmable since there is no DNA. There are 13 residues in the CDR3. Germline V CDR1 and CDR2: LGHNT, FRNRAP. The CDR3 reads CASESRTSYEQYF.

V gene TRBV21-1 combines with J gene TRBJ1-2; TCRdb gives TRBD1 as the D gene, but with no DNA this cannot be confirmed. TRBV21-1 is tagged as a pseudogene. This CDR3 comprises 14 residues. The CDR3 is CASFWGQARYGYTF.

V gene TRBV3-1 combines with J gene TRBJ1-2; TCRdb's D gene call, TRBD1, goes unchecked for lack of DNA. Looked up from germline, CDR1 is LGHDT and CDR2 is YNNKEL (reference sequence). The CDR3 contains 15 residues. CDR3 residues: CASSPWAGVDYGYTF. The full variable domain, with the rest looked up from reference TRBV3-1 and TRBJ1-2, is DTAVSQTPKYLVTQMGNDKSIKCEQNLGHDTMYWYKQDSKKFLKIMFSYNNKELIINETVPNRFSPKSPDKAHLNLHINSLELGDSAVYFCASSPWAGVDYGYTFGSGTRLTVV.

CDR3 amino acids: CSADTSLIAGVEMDEQFF. The chain recombines TRBV20-1 with TRBJ2-1; the TRBD2 assignment by TCRdb is unverifiable without DNA. Germline loops: CDR1 DFQATT, CDR2 SNEGSKA (reference sequence). The CDR3 consists of 18 residues.

The J gene is TRBJ1-1, the V gene TRBV6-6. CDR1 MNHNY and CDR2 SVGAGI come from the germline V gene (reference sequence). The CDR3 covers 12 residues. The CDR3 here is CASSYRETEAFF.

The gene calls are TRBV10-3 and TRBJ2-3; the TRBD2 assignment by TCRdb is unverifiable without DNA. CDR1 ENHRY and CDR2 SYGVKD come from the germline V gene. The CDR3 contains 11 residues. The CDR3 sequence: CAIRLGDTQYF.

The chain joins TRBV12-3 or TRBV12-4 to TRBJ2-1; TCRdb designates TRBD1, a call that cannot be tested without DNA. This CDR3 contains 15 residues. CDR3 in amino acids: CASSFWQGSYNEQFF.

J is TRBJ1-2 and V is TRBV18; the D call of TRBD1 rests on TCRdb alone, since no DNA is present to check it. The CDR3 covers 14 residues. The germline gives CDR1 KGHSH, CDR2 LQKENI. The CDR3: CASSPGRGTYGYTF.

The gene calls are TRBV6-6 and TRBJ1-5; TCRdb returns TRBD1, unconfirmable since there is no DNA. Germline V gene lookup returns CDR1 MNHNY and CDR2 SVGAGI (reference sequence). The length of the CDR3 is 13 residues. CDR3 sequence: CASQTGSNQPQHF.

V is TRBV11-3 and J is TRBJ1-1; no DNA is available, so the TRBD1 call from TCRdb remains unchecked. There are 15 residues in the CDR3. CDR1 is SGHNT, CDR2 YENEEA, per germline. The chain's CDR3 is CASSSSGQTNTEAFF.

This rearrangement joins TRBV11-1 to TRBJ2-1; TCRdb calls TRBD1, which cannot be checked without DNA. Germline CDR1 reads SGHAT; CDR2 reads FQDESV (reference sequence). The CDR3 is 15 amino acids. CDR3 in amino acids: CASSLSQGAFNEQFF.

This chain uses TRBV5-1 with TRBJ2-3; the D call from TCRdb, TRBD1, cannot be confirmed without DNA. Germline values: CDR1 SGHRS, CDR2 YFSETQ. This CDR3 has 15 amino acids. The CDR3 region is CASSLGTPNTDTQYF.

The CDR3 spells CSAGDPGQLEKLFF. The chain carries TRBV20-1 and TRBJ1-4; lacking DNA, the TRBD1 call made by TCRdb goes unchecked. The CDR3 extends over 14 amino acids. Germline V gene lookup returns CDR1 DFQATT and CDR2 SNEGSKA (reference sequence).

J is TRBJ1-5 and V is TRBV5-6. The CDR3 runs to 13 residues. Per the germline V gene, CDR1 is SGHDT and CDR2 is YYEEEE. The CDR3 loop reads CASSQGQRKPQHF. The variable domain in full, completed from reference TRBV5-6 and TRBJ1-5, reads DAGVTQSPTHLIKTRGQQVTLRCSPKSGHDTVSWYQQALGQGPQFIFQYYEEEERQRGNFPDRFSGHQFPNYSSELNVNALLLGDSALYLCASSQGQRKPQHFGDGTRLSIL.

This chain joins TRBV5-1 and TRBJ1-1; TCRdb calls TRBD1, which cannot be checked without DNA. In germline, CDR1 is SGHRS, CDR2 YFSETQ. The CDR3 length is 14 residues. Here the CDR3 reads CASSAGDRAGEAFF.

The chain recombines TRBV6-1 with TRBJ2-3. The germline V gene has CDR1 MNHNS and CDR2 SASEGT. The CDR3 consists of 16 residues. The CDR3 reads CASSDGRRGTTDTQYF.

This chain connects TRBV12-3 or TRBV12-4 to TRBJ2-7; with no DNA, the TCRdb D assignment of TRBD2 cannot be verified. This CDR3 comprises 14 residues. This CDR3 is CASSSGRQSGEQYF.